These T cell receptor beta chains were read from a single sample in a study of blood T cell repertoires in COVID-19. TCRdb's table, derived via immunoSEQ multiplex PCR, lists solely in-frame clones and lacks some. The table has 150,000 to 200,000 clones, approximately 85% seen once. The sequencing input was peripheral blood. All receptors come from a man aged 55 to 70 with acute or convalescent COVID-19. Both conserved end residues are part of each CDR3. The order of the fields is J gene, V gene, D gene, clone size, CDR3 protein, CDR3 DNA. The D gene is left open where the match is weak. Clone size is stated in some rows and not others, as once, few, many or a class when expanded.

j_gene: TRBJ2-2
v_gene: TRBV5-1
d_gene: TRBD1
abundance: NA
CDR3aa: CASSLGQGDTGELFF
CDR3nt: TGCGCCAGCAGCTTGGGACAGGGGGACACCGGGGAGCTGTTTTTT

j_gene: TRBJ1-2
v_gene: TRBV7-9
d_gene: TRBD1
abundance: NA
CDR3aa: CASIEAGQVYGYTF
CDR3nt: TGTGCCAGCATCGAAGCCGGACAGGTTTATGGCTACACCTTC

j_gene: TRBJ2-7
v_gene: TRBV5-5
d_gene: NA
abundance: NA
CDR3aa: CASSRDRFHTYEQYF
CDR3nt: TGTGCCAGCAGCCGAGACAGGTTTCACACCTACGAGCAGTACTTC

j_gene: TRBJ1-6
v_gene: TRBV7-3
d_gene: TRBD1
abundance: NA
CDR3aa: CASSLTSRGSSPLHF
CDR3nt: TGTGCCAGCAGCTTAACTTCCAGGGGGTCTTCACCCCTCCACTTT

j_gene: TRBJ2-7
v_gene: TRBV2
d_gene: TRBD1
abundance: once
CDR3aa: CASSVETGGHEQYF
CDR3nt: TGTGCCAGCAGTGTTGAGACAGGGGGCCACGAGCAGTACTTC

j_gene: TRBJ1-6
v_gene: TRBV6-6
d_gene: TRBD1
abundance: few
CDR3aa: CASSRGTGFVPLHF
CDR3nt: TGTGCCAGCAGCAGGGGGACCGGCTTTGTACCCCTCCACTTT

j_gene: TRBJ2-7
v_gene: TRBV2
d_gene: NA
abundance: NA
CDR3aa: CASSDRQGSVVEQYF
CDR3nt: TGTGCCAGCAGTGATAGGCAGGGATCCGTTGTCGAGCAGTACTTC

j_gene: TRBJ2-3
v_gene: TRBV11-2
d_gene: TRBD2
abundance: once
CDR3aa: CASSLGASGRSTDTQYF
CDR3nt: TGTGCCAGCAGCTTAGGGGCGAGCGGGAGGAGCACAGATACGCAGTATTTT

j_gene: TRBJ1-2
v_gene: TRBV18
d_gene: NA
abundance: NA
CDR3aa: CASSPGPGKTNYGYTF
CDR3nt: TGTGCCAGCTCACCAGGGCCCGGGAAGACTAACTATGGCTACACCTTC

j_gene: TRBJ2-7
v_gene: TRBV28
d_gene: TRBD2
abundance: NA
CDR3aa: CASRLAGGSSYEQYF
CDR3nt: TGTGCCAGCAGACTAGCGGGAGGGTCCTCCTACGAGCAGTACTTC

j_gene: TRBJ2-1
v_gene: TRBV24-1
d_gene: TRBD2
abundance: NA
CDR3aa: CATSEGLARDEQFF
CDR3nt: TGTGCCACCAGTGAGGGACTAGCGAGGGATGAGCAGTTCTTC

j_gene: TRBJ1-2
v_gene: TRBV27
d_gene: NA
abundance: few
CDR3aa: CASSRGAYGYTF
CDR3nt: TGTGCCAGCAGCCGTGGGGCATATGGCTACACCTTC

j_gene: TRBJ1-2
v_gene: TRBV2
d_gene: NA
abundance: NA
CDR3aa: CASSENGKYGYTF
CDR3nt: TGTGCCAGCAGTGAAAATGGCAAGTATGGCTACACCTTC

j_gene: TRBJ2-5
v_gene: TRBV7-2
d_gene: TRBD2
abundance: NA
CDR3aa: CASSGTSGRARETQYF
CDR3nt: TGTGCCAGCAGCGGGACTAGCGGGAGGGCCCGGGAGACCCAGTACTTC

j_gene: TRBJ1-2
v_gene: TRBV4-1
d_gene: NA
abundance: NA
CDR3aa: CASSPLANSSPGYTF
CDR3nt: TGCGCCAGCAGCCCCCTCGCGAACAGTTCACCGGGCTACACCTTC